This T cell receptor (beta chain) stems from a study of T cells after yellow fever vaccination. Study findings and constraints: Clonotypes appearing in both CD4 and CD8 compartments existed, and their share was small. One caveat is that FACS-sorted repertoires could contain abundant clonotypes contaminating from the bulk population.

V lost 5 bases and J lost 7, with 22 bases in between. CDR1 is SGHTA and CDR2 is FQGNSA in the germline V gene. The CDR3 runs to 16 residues. 5'RACE template switching produced TCR cDNA carrying a universal primer site and UMIs. MiXCR, run by TCRdb on the 5' RACE reads, gives a single entry per CDR3 protein. The profile shows around 350,000 distinct CDR3 sequences, 6.2% of them singletons. A note on this clonotype: The antigen remains undetermined.

This rearrangement joins TRBV7-2 to TRBJ2-3; perhaps TRBD2 as D (6 bases). The receptor was derived from a young man who received the YFV17D yellow fever vaccine. The sequencing here drew on PBMCs, taken 5 days after the yellow fever booster vaccination. The CDR3 sequence is CASSDPGLGGSYTQYF. The CDR3 DNA reads TGTGCCAGCAGCGACCCGGGGCTCGGGGGATCCTATACGCAGTATTTT.